Here is one T cell receptor beta chain with its context. The sample belongs to a study of OX40 agonist ivuxolimab in advanced cancers. Study context: Partial responses were observed in three patients, of whom one had hepatocellular carcinoma and two had cutaneous melanoma.

The V end lost 1 base, the J end lost 0 bases, and 7 bases lay between the germline ends. CDR1 is SGHTA, CDR2 FQGNSA, per germline. The CDR3 spans 15 residues. Researchers took blood at baseline, on cycle 4 day 1, and on cycle 7 day 1. TCRdb keeps only in-frame clones here, not all; method: immunoSEQ multiplex PCR. The table lists tens of thousands of clones, less than 90% of them singletons. The sample consisted of CD4+ or CD8+ T cells sorted from blood, taken in a trial of the OX40 agonist ivuxolimab. The receptor comes from an adult with an advanced solid tumor such as melanoma, head and neck, liver or kidney cancer. The V gene is TRBV7-2, the J gene TRBJ2-1; a weak D match, TRBD2 (5 bases). CDR3 protein: CASSLETSSYNEQFF. CDR3 coding DNA: TGTGCCAGCAGCTTAGAAACTAGCTCCTACAATGAGCAGTTCTTC.